This T cell receptor (beta chain) was retrieved from a study of blood T cells in healthy people across ages. Study-level points and caveats: With unsorted PBMCs, a conclusive comparison of naive versus antigen-experienced cells was not possible. Aged donors had fewer naive CD4+ cells and lower diversity than long-lived donors.

Combining a sample-barcoded 5' primer with a J-beta primer mix, a second PCR ran for roughly 6 to 11 cycles. Every cDNA molecule carried a tag from a template-switch adaptor bearing 12 random nucleotides. TCRdb reanalysed the 5' RACE reads using MiXCR and keeps one entry per CDR3 protein. Of around 1,700,000 distinct CDR3 sequences listed, about 28% are singletons. Total RNA was isolated from each sample in quantities of at least 6 micrograms. This clonotype came up a few times. The antigen is undetermined. This could be a read error, since a much larger clone is one nucleotide away. The CDR3 covers 15 residues. With 8 bases clipped from V and 10 bases from J, the junction kept 15 bases outside the gene matches. The germline V gene encodes CDR1 LGHDT and CDR2 YNNKEL (reference sequence).

This TCR was sampled from a woman aged 25 to 39 in good health. The material sequenced was blood. The chain joins TRBV3-1 to TRBJ2-1; 9 nucleotides agree with TRBD2. In DNA, the CDR3 is TGTGCCAGCTCTCCGCGTAGCGGGGGACACGGGGAGCAGTTCTTC. This sequence encodes CASSPRSGGHGEQFF.